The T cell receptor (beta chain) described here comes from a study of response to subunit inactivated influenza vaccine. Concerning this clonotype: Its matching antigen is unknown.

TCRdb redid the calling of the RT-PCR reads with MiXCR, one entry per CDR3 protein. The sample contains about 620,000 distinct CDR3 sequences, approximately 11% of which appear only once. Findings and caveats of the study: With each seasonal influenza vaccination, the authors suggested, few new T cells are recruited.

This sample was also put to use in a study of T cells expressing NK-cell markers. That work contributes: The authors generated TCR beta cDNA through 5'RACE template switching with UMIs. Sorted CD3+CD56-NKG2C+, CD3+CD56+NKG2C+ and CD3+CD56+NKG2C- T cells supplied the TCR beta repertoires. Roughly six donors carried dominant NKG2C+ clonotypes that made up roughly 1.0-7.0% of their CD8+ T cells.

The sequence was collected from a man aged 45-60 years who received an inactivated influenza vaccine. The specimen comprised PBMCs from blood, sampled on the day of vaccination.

Written as DNA, the CDR3 is TGTGCCACCAGCAGAGTAGACAGGGGCTACAATGAGCAGTTCTTC. This encodes CATSRVDRGYNEQFF. The chain couples TRBV15 to TRBJ2-1; 8 bases agree with TRBD1. This CDR3 spans 15 amino acids. V lost 1 base to trimming and J lost 3 bases; unmatched junction nucleotides: 2. Germline assignment: CDR1 LNHNV and CDR2 YYDKDF (reference sequence).